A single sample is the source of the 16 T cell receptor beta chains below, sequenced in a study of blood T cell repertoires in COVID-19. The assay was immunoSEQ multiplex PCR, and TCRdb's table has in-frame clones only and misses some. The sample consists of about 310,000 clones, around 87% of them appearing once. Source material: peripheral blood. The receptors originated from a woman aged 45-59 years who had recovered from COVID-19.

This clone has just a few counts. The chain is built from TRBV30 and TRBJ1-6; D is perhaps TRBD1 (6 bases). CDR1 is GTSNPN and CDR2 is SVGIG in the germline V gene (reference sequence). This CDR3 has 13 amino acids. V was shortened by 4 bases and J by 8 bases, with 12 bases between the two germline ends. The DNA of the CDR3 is TGTGCCTGGACCACAGGGAGGGATTCACCCCTCCACTTT. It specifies CAWTTGRDSPLHF.

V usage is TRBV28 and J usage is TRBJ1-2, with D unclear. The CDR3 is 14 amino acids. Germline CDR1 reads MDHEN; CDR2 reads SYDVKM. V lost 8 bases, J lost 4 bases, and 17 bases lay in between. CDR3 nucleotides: TGTGCCAGCTTAGTCAGCGAAGGTCCCTATGGCTACACCTTC. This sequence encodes CASLVSEGPYGYTF.

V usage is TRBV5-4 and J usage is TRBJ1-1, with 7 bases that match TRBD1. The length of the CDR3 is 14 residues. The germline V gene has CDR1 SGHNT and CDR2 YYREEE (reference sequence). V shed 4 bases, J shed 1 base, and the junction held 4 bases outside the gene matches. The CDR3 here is CASSQGTENTEAFF. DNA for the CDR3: TGTGCCAGCAGCCAAGGGACAGAGAACACTGAAGCTTTCTTT. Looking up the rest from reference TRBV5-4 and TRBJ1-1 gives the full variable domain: ETGVTQSPTHLIKTRGQQVTLRCSSQSGHNTVSWYQQALGQGPQFIFQYYREEENGRGNFPPRFSGLQFPNYSSELNVNALELDDSALYLCASSQGTENTEAFFGQGTRLTVV.

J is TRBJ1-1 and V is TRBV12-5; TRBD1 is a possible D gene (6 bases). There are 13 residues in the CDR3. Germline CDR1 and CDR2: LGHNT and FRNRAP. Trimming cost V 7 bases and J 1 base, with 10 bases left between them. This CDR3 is CASAMGQNTEAFF. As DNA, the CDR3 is TGTGCTAGTGCTATGGGACAGAACACTGAAGCTTTCTTT.

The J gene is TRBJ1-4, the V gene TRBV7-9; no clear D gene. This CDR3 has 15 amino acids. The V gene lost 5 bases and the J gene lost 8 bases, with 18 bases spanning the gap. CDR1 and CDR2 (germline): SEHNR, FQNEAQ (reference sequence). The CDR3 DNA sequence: TGTGCCAGCAGCCCGAGGACGTCGGGGATGGAAAAACTGTTTTTT. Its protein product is CASSPRTSGMEKLFF. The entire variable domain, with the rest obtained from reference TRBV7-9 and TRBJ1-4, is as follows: DTGVSQNPRHKITKRGQNVTFRCDPISEHNRLYWYRQTLGQGPEFLTYFQNEAQLEKSRLLSDRFSAERPKGSFSTLEIQRTEQGDSAMYLCASSPRTSGMEKLFFGSGTQLSVL.

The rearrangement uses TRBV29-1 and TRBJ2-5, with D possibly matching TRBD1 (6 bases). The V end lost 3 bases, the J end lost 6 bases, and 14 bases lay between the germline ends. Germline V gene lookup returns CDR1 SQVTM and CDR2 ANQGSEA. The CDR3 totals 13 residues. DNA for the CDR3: TGCAGCGTTGAGGGGGCCCTACCGCAGACCCAGTACTTC. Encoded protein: CSVEGALPQTQYF. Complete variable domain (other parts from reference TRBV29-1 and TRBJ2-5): SAVISQKPSRDICQRGTSLTIQCQVDSQVTMMFWYRQQPGQSLTLIATANQGSEATYESGFVIDKFPISRPNLTFSTLTVSNMSPEDSSIYLCSVEGALPQTQYFGPGTRLLVL.

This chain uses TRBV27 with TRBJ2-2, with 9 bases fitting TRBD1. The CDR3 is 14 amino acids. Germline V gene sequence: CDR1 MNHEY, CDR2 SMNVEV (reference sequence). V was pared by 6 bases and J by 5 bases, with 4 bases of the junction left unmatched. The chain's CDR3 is CASSRGQGTGELFF. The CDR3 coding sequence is TGTGCCAGCAGCCGGGGACAGGGAACCGGGGAGCTGTTTTTT.

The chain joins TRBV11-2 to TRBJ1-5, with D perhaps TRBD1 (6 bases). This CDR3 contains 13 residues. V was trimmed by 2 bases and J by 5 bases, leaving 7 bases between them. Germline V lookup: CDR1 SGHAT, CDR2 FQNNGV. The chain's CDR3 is CASSLWTDQPQHF. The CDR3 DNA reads TGTGCCAGCAGCTTATGGACAGATCAGCCCCAGCATTTT. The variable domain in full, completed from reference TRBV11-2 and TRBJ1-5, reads EAGVAQSPRYKIIEKRQSVAFWCNPISGHATLYWYQQILGQGPKLLIQFQNNGVVDDSQLPKDRFSAERLKGVDSTLKIQPAKLEDSAVYLCASSLWTDQPQHFGDGTRLSIL.

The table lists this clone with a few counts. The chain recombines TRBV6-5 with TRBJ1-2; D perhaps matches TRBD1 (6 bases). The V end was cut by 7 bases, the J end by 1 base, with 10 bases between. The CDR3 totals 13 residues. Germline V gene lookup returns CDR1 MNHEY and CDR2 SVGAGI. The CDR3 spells CASNAQGNYGYTF. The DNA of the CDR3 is TGTGCCAGCAACGCACAGGGTAACTATGGCTACACCTTC.

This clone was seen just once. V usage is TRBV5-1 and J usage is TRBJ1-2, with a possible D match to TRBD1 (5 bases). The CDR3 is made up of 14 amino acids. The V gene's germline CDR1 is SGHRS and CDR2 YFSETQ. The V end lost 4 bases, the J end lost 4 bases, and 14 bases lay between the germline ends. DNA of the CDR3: TGCGCCAGCAGCCAGCATTACGGGGGCTATGGCTACACCTTC. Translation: CASSQHYGGYGYTF.

The CDR3 loop reads CASSPRDSYFYEQYF. The CDR3 bases are TGTGCCAGCAGTCCCCGGGACAGCTATTTCTACGAGCAGTACTTC. This chain links TRBV27 with TRBJ2-7, with TRBD1 matching 7 bases. V trimming: 5 bases; J trimming: 3 bases; junction bases outside the gene matches: 10. The CDR3 length is 15 residues. CDR1 MNHEY and CDR2 SMNVEV come from the germline V gene (reference sequence).

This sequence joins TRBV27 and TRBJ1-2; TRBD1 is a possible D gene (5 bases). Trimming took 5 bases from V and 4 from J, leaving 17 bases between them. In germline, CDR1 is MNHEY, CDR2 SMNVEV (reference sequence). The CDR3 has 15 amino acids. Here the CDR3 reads CASSPRGRGAYGYTF. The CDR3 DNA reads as TGTGCCAGCAGTCCCCGGGGGAGGGGCGCCTATGGCTACACCTTC.

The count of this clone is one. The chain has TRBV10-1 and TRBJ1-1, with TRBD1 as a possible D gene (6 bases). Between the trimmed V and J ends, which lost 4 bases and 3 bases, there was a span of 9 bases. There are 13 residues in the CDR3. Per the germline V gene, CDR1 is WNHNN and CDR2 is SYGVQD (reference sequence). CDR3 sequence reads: CASSAAGDTEAFF. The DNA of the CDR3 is TGCGCCAGCAGTGCGGCAGGGGACACTGAAGCTTTCTTT.

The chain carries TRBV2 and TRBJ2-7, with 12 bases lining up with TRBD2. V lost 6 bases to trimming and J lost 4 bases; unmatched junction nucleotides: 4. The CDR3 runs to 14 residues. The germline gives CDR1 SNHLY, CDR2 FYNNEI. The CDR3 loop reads CASRSTSGSYEQYF. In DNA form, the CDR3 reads TGTGCCAGCAGGTCGACTAGCGGGAGTTACGAGCAGTACTTC.

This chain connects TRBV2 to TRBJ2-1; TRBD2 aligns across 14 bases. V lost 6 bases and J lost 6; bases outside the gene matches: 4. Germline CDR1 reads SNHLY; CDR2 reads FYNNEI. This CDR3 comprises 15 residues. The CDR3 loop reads CASRDGLAGGNEQFF. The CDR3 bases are TGTGCCAGCAGGGACGGACTAGCGGGGGGCAATGAGCAGTTCTTC. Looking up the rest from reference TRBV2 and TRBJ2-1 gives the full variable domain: EPEVTQTPSHQVTQMGQEVILRCVPISNHLYFYWYRQILGQKVEFLVSFYNNEISEKSEIFDDQFSVERPDGSNFTLKIRSTKLEDSAMYFCASRDGLAGGNEQFFGPGTRLTVL.

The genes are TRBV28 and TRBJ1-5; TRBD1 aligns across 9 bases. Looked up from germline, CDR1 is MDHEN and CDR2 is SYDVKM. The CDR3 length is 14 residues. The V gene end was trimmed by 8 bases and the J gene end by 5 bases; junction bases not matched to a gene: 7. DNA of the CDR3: TGTGCCAGCCATACAGGGGGCTTCTATCAGCCCCAGCATTTT. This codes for CASHTGGFYQPQHF.